Below, 22 T cell receptor beta chains from the same sample are listed, as sequenced in a study of identical twins (dated by TCRdb to 2015 to 2016). Libraries were made using 5' RACE. TCRdb names Illumina HiSeq 2000 as the instrument used. TCRdb reprocessed the public reads (quality trimming at Q25 with fastp, clone calling with MiXCR) and kept in-frame beta chains. CDR3 protein sequences are deduplicated, and each keeps its most common genes and DNA. The sample records some 730,000 distinct CDR3 sequences, roughly 18% of which are singletons. The ten largest clones take up roughly 13% of the sample. These records were also assigned to another study, of T cells expressing NK-cell markers.

Specimen: PBMCs. These receptors were obtained from a woman between 18 and 29 years old in good health.

The chain couples TRBV20-1 to TRBJ2-3; no reliable D call. Per the germline V gene, CDR1 is DFQATT and CDR2 is SNEGSKA (reference sequence). The V end lost 0 bases, the J end lost 1 base, and 11 bases lay between the germline ends. CDR3 length: 15 amino acids. DNA of the CDR3: TGCAGTGCTAGAGATTCAAGTTTAGGCACAGATACGCAGTATTTT. Translated: CSARDSSLGTDTQYF.

This clonotype showed up just a few times. This rearrangement joins TRBV7-9 to TRBJ2-6, with D unresolved. From germline, CDR1 is SEHNR and CDR2 FQNEAQ (reference sequence). This CDR3 is built from 15 residues. The V and J ends lost 1 base and 3 bases respectively, with 7 bases between them. CDR3 coding DNA: TGTGCCAGCAGCTTAGGGGTCGTTGGGGCCAACGTCCTGACTTTC. Its translation: CASSLGVVGANVLTF.

In its sample, this clonotype was seen many times. V gene TRBV2 combines with J gene TRBJ1-1; possible D gene TRBD1, 6 bases. The CDR3 extends over 11 amino acids. Germline V gene sequence: CDR1 SNHLY, CDR2 FYNNEI. Trimming removed 10 bases at V and 6 bases at J, with 12 bases between. The chain's CDR3 is CATTGYAEAFF. The CDR3, as DNA: TGTGCCACCACAGGGTACGCTGAAGCTTTCTTT.

The chain joins TRBV12-3 or TRBV12-4 to TRBJ1-4, with D unclear. The CDR3 is 13 residues long. The V end lost 5 bases, the J end lost 8 bases, and 12 bases lay between the germline ends. The CDR3 nucleotides are TGTGCCAGCAGTCTCAGCAATCCGGAAAAACTGTTTTTT. This translates into CASSLSNPEKLFF.

The V gene is TRBV12-3 or TRBV12-4, the J gene TRBJ2-6, with 7 positions matching TRBD1. CDR3 length: 15 amino acids. J lost 1 base, V lost 6 bases, and 3 bases had no gene match. The CDR3 DNA reads TGTGCCAGCAGCACACAGGGGTCTGGGGCCAACGTCCTGACTTTC. Translated, it gives CASSTQGSGANVLTF.

The chain employs TRBV5-1 and TRBJ2-5, with D hard to call. The V gene lost 2 bases and the J gene lost 2 bases, with 10 bases spanning the gap. The CDR3 runs 14 residues. Germline loops: CDR1 SGHRS, CDR2 YFSETQ. DNA of the CDR3: TGCGCCAGCAGCTTACATGTCCCTCAAGAGACCCAGTACTTC. It specifies CASSLHVPQETQYF.

The chain joins TRBV11-2 to TRBJ1-4; 7 bases are shared with TRBD1. Losses at the gene ends were 4 bases for V and 8 bases for J; bases not matched to a gene: 7. There are 14 residues in the CDR3. Germline values: CDR1 SGHAT, CDR2 FQNNGV. The CDR3 bases are TGTGCCAGCAGCTCCATCCGGGACAGAGAAAAACTGTTTTTT. It encodes CASSSIRDREKLFF. The full variable domain, its missing parts supplied by reference TRBV11-2 and TRBJ1-4, is EAGVAQSPRYKIIEKRQSVAFWCNPISGHATLYWYQQILGQGPKLLIQFQNNGVVDDSQLPKDRFSAERLKGVDSTLKIQPAKLEDSAVYLCASSSIRDREKLFFGSGTQLSVL.

This clonotype was recorded a few times. This chain joins TRBV27 and TRBJ2-7; TRBD2 matches at 10 bases. After removal of 5 bases from V and 2 bases from J, the junction contained 6 bases not matched to a gene. CDR3 length equals 15 residues. CDR1 is MNHEY, CDR2 SMNVEV, per germline (reference sequence). DNA of the CDR3: TGTGCCAGCAGTCCCACTAGCGGGGCGACCTACGAGCAGTACTTC. Its translation: CASSPTSGATYEQYF.

This clonotype was seen only once. The rearrangement links TRBV5-1 to TRBJ2-1; 8 bases match TRBD2. The germline V gene encodes CDR1 SGHRS and CDR2 YFSETQ. The J segment lost 8 bases and the V segment lost 0 bases, leaving 13 bases of the junction unmatched. The CDR3 has 17 amino acids. In nucleotides, the CDR3 is TGCGCCAGCAGCTTGGATGGTTCAGCGGGAGCATTGGATGAGCAGTTCTTC. Encoded protein: CASSLDGSAGALDEQFF.

This clonotype occurred a few times. This CDR3 reads CASSDRFGGLDTEAFF. The CDR3 coding sequence is TGTGCCAGCAGCGACCGATTTGGAGGGCTGGACACTGAAGCTTTCTTT. The genes are TRBV9 and TRBJ1-1; D ambiguous. Germline loops: CDR1 SGDLS, CDR2 YYNGEE. CDR3 size: 16 residues. Trimming shortened V by 3 bases and J by 3 bases, and 18 bases separated the two germline ends.

Only a few counts were recorded for this clonotype. V and J are TRBV12-3 or TRBV12-4 and TRBJ2-2; 10 bases agree with TRBD2. Unmatched junction bases numbered 5, after V lost 3 bases and J lost 4 bases. The CDR3 spans 16 residues. The CDR3 DNA is TGTGCCAGCAGTTTGAGTAGCGGGGGGAGCACCGGGGAGCTGTTTTTT. As protein: CASSLSSGGSTGELFF.

This clonotype has only a few counts. The chain recombines TRBV12-3 or TRBV12-4 with TRBJ1-1, with 9 bases aligning to TRBD1. With V trimmed by 5 bases and J by 6 bases, 7 bases remained unmatched. This CDR3 is 14 amino acids long. CDR3 nucleotide sequence: TGTGCCAGCAGTCGGGACAGGGTGTATCCTGAAGCTTTCTTT. Translated: CASSRDRVYPEAFF.

This clonotype appeared a few times. In DNA form, the CDR3 reads TGTGCCAGCAGTTATGGGGGGGGCAATGAGCAGTTCTTC. Translation: CASSYGGGNEQFF. This rearrangement joins TRBV9 to TRBJ2-1; 7 bases align to TRBD2. The CDR3 loop spans 13 amino acids. The V gene's germline CDR1 is SGDLS and CDR2 YYNGEE. V lost 5 bases, J lost 6 bases, and 5 bases stayed unmatched.

The gene calls are TRBV29-1 and TRBJ2-3; the match to TRBD1 covers 7 bases. Trimming at V came to 4 bases and at J to 3 bases, leaving 7 bases not matched to a gene. CDR3 size: 14 residues. Germline CDR1 SQVTM, CDR2 ANQGSEA. The CDR3 sequence is CSVVGQAKTDTQYF. For the CDR3, the DNA is TGCAGCGTTGTCGGACAGGCAAAGACAGATACGCAGTATTTT.

This clonotype was observed at least ten times. The chain joins TRBV7-2 to TRBJ2-1; D gene unclear. Looked up from germline, CDR1 is SGHTA and CDR2 is FQGNSA. There are 13 residues in the CDR3. V was trimmed by 6 bases and J by 6 bases, leaving 12 bases between them. The CDR3 protein is CASRERLFNEQFF. In DNA, the CDR3 is TGTGCCAGCAGAGAAAGATTATTCAATGAGCAGTTCTTC. Based on the CDR3 plus reference TRBV7-2 and TRBJ2-1, the full variable domain is GAGVSQSPSNKVTEKGKDVELRCDPISGHTALYWYRQSLGQGLEFLIYFQGNSAPDKSGLPSDRFSAERTGGSVSTLTIQRTQQEDSAVYLCASRERLFNEQFFGPGTRLTVL.

This clonotype was seen more than once but under ten times. The chain couples TRBV27 to TRBJ1-2; D gene uncertain. Germline V lookup: CDR1 MNHEY, CDR2 SMNVEV (reference sequence). The CDR3 is 14 residues long. V gave up 4 bases and J gave up 7 bases, with 16 bases separating them. CDR3 nucleotide sequence: TGTGCCAGCAGTTCGAACAGTGGCGGTGGTGGCTACACCTTC. Protein sequence: CASSSNSGGGGYTF.

This clonotype was detected many times. J is TRBJ1-2 and V is TRBV20-1; D gene ambiguous. This CDR3 has 14 residues. V dropped 0 bases and J dropped 1 base, with 9 bases sitting between them. Germline CDR1 reads DFQATT; CDR2 reads SNEGSKA (reference sequence). CDR3 loop: CSARDQSINYGYTF. The CDR3 DNA is TGCAGTGCTAGAGATCAGTCGATTAACTATGGCTACACCTTC.

The J gene is TRBJ2-5, the V gene TRBV5-1, with 9 positions matching TRBD2. The length of the CDR3 is 17 residues. Trimming took 1 base from V and 5 from J; bases not matched to a gene: 12. The V gene's germline CDR1 is SGHRS and CDR2 YFSETQ. DNA for the CDR3: TGCGCCAGCAGCTTGCTTAGCGGGAGTTTGGGATTGGAGACCCAGTACTTC. Translating it yields CASSLLSGSLGLETQYF.

The V gene is TRBV7-2, the J gene TRBJ2-1; 7 nucleotides match TRBD2. This CDR3 has 15 residues. Germline loops: CDR1 SGHTA, CDR2 FQGNSA. V lost 2 bases and J lost 9; bases outside the gene matches: 10. The DNA for the CDR3 is TGTGCCAGCAGCTTAAGCTTTTCGGGGGGTGTTGAGCAGTTCTTC. The encoded protein is CASSLSFSGGVEQFF.

J is TRBJ2-5 and V is TRBV7-9, with TRBD1 as a possible D gene (5 bases). The CDR3 is 15 amino acids. Trimming shortened V by 7 bases and J by 5 bases, and 20 bases separated the two germline ends. Germline CDR1 SEHNR, CDR2 FQNEAQ (reference sequence). CDR3 residues: CASTATWGWVETQYF. The CDR3 DNA is TGTGCCAGCACCGCGACCTGGGGCTGGGTGGAGACCCAGTACTTC.

The rearrangement uses TRBV5-1 and TRBJ1-1; D gene unclear. Trimming cost V 4 bases and J 5 bases, with 12 bases left between them. CDR3 length: 13 amino acids. Germline CDR1 reads SGHRS; CDR2 reads YFSETQ. The CDR3 loop is CASSEGRRTEAFF. The CDR3 DNA sequence: TGCGCCAGCAGCGAGGGCCGGAGGACTGAAGCTTTCTTT.

The chain carries TRBV15 and TRBJ2-1; D is tentatively TRBD1 or TRBD2 (5 bases each). Trimming removed 8 bases at V and 8 bases at J, with 16 bases between. The CDR3 sequence is 13 residues long. The germline V gene encodes CDR1 LNHNV and CDR2 YYDKDF (reference sequence). The CDR3 DNA reads as TGTGCCACCCGGGTTGATGTGGGGGATGAGCAGTTCTTC. It translates to CATRVDVGDEQFF.